The 8 T cell receptor beta chains reported below all come from one sample, sequenced in a study of blood T cell repertoires in COVID-19. Clones were sequenced by immunoSEQ multiplex PCR, and TCRdb holds only the in-frame ones, with some missing. The sample carries around 98,000 clones, 82% recorded once. Sequenced sample: peripheral blood. Receptors were obtained from a man between 65 and 80 years old with active or convalescent COVID-19.

This clone was seen just once. The chain is built from TRBV18 and TRBJ1-6; D might be TRBD1 (5 bases). The CDR3 is 16 amino acids. The germline V gene encodes CDR1 KGHSH and CDR2 LQKENI. The germline V and J ends were trimmed by 3 bases and 0 bases, with 9 bases remaining between them. CDR3 in DNA: TGTGCCAGCTCACCGACAGAAAGCTCCTATAATTCACCCCTCCACTTT. Protein sequence: CASSPTESSYNSPLHF.

This clone was counted between two and nine times. The chain joins TRBV6-5 to TRBJ1-6; 10 bases are a match to TRBD1. The CDR3 contains 15 residues. The germline CDR1 and CDR2 sequences are MNHEY and SVGAGI. V was pared by 5 bases and J by 6 bases, with 4 bases of the junction left unmatched. CDR3 coding DNA: TGTGCCAGCAGTCGCGGACAGGGGGTTAATTCACCCCTCCACTTT. It specifies CASSRGQGVNSPLHF.

This clone occurred once. The chain couples TRBV4-3 to TRBJ1-3; 9 nucleotides line up with TRBD1. Trimming took 4 bases from V and 9 from J; bases not matched to a gene: 7. Germline V lookup: CDR1 LGHNA, CDR2 YSLEER. The CDR3 consists of 14 residues. CDR3 sequence reads: CASSPRDRDGTIYF. As DNA, the CDR3 is TGCGCCAGCAGCCCCCGGGACAGGGACGGCACCATATATTTT.

This chain links TRBV5-1 with TRBJ2-5, with 12 bases aligning to TRBD2. The CDR3 loop spans 15 amino acids. Germline values: CDR1 SGHRS, CDR2 YFSETQ. Trimming cost V 3 bases and J 5 bases; bases outside gene matches: 5. Written as DNA, the CDR3 is TGCGCCAGCAGCTCTGGACTAGCGGGGCTGGAGACCCAGTACTTC. It encodes CASSSGLAGLETQYF. The whole variable domain, remainder taken from reference TRBV5-1 and TRBJ2-5, is KAGVTQTPRYLIKTRGQQVTLSCSPISGHRSVSWYQQTPGQGLQFLFEYFSETQRNKGNFPGRFSGRQFSNSRSEMNVSTLELGDSALYLCASSSGLAGLETQYFGPGTRLLVL.

V is TRBV7-6 and J is TRBJ1-6; 7 bases match TRBD1. Germline loops: CDR1 SGHVS, CDR2 FNYEAQ. With 5 bases clipped from V and 8 bases from J, the junction kept 9 bases outside the gene matches. There are 15 residues in the CDR3. The CDR3: CASSPTTGVDSPLHF. Here the CDR3 DNA reads TGTGCCAGCAGCCCAACCACAGGGGTGGATTCACCCCTCCACTTT.

The rearrangement links TRBV6-5 to TRBJ2-1; D is perhaps TRBD2 (5 bases). CDR1 is MNHEY and CDR2 is SVGAGI in the germline V gene. The germline V and J ends were trimmed by 0 bases and 4 bases, with 13 bases remaining between them. The CDR3 spans 16 residues. CDR3 DNA sequence: TGTGCCAGCAGTTACTCGGTGGGAGCTCCTTACAATGAGCAGTTCTTC. It specifies CASSYSVGAPYNEQFF.

In its sample, this clone was seen a few times. The chain employs TRBV10-3 and TRBJ1-1, with 8 bases that match TRBD1. Germline CDR1 ENHRY, CDR2 SYGVKD. The CDR3 contains 13 residues. J lost 1 base, V lost 6 bases, and 1 base had no gene match. This CDR3 reads CAISGTGNTEAFF. The CDR3 bases are TGTGCCATCAGCGGGACAGGGAACACTGAAGCTTTCTTT.

The J gene is TRBJ2-3, the V gene TRBV4-3; a possible D gene is TRBD1 (6 bases). The length of the CDR3 is 17 residues. Trimming left V 0 bases short and J 4 bases short, with 17 bases between. Germline CDR1 reads LGHNA; CDR2 reads YSLEER. CDR3 sequence: CASSQDRPGAGADTQYF. In DNA form, the CDR3 reads TGCGCCAGCAGCCAAGATCGGCCAGGGGCTGGGGCAGATACGCAGTATTTT.